Following are 13 T cell receptor beta chains from one sample sequenced in a study of monozygotic twins with inflammatory bowel disease. From the 5' RACE reads, TCRdb lists one entry per CDR3 protein and no DNA. Its table lists around 200,000 distinct CDR3 sequences. The sample taken for sequencing was blood. Source of these receptors: a human donor with ulcerative colitis or Crohn's disease, or a healthy co-twin of an affected twin (not recorded which).

The chain recombines TRBV12-3 or TRBV12-4 with TRBJ1-1; TCRdb returns TRBD1, unconfirmable since there is no DNA. The CDR3 is made up of 13 amino acids. The CDR3 protein is CASRGQGWTEAFF.

The V and J genes are TRBV7-9 and TRBJ1-1; TCRdb designates TRBD1, a call that cannot be tested without DNA. CDR1 SEHNR and CDR2 FQNEAQ come from the germline V gene (reference sequence). This CDR3 has 17 amino acids. CDR3: CASSLVFRGQRNTEAFF.

The V call is TRBV11-3, the J call TRBJ2-1; no DNA is available, so the TRBD2 call from TCRdb remains unchecked. Germline V gene sequence: CDR1 SGHNT, CDR2 YENEEA. This CDR3 has 17 residues. The CDR3 loop reads CASSPSPGGGGANEQFF.

This chain connects TRBV7-2 to TRBJ1-1; TCRdb's D gene call, TRBD1, goes unchecked for lack of DNA. Germline V gives CDR1 SGHTA, CDR2 FQGNSA. The CDR3 contains 14 residues. The CDR3 protein is CASTPRGANTEAFF.

The chain couples TRBV4-2 to TRBJ1-5. CDR1 and CDR2 from the germline V gene are LGHNA and YNFKEQ. The CDR3 contains 13 residues. This chain's CDR3 is CASSSGVGQPQHF.

J is TRBJ1-5 and V is TRBV12-3 or TRBV12-4; the D gene TCRdb calls, TRBD1, cannot be checked with no DNA. The length of the CDR3 is 18 residues. CDR3 amino acids: CASSLEGWWDTSNQPQHF.

The CDR3 reads CSARRDGTGELFF. This sequence joins TRBV20-1 and TRBJ2-2; as DNA is missing, the TRBD1 call by TCRdb cannot be tested. This CDR3 comprises 13 residues. Germline V gives CDR1 DFQATT, CDR2 SNEGSKA (reference sequence).

The chain is built from TRBV7-6 and TRBJ2-3. There are 14 residues in the CDR3. Germline V lookup: CDR1 SGHVS, CDR2 FNYEAQ. The CDR3 spells CASSSRALTDTQYF.

The rearrangement joins TRBV12-3 or TRBV12-4 to TRBJ2-3. The CDR3 length is 14 residues. The CDR3 reads CASSLDRNTDTQYF.

The rearrangement uses TRBV4-2 and TRBJ1-3. Germline CDR1 and CDR2: LGHNA and YNFKEQ. CDR3 length: 16 amino acids. This CDR3 reads CASSRAHLDSGNTIYF.

CDR3 loop: CASSSGSGTATYEQYF. The chain recombines TRBV5-1 with TRBJ2-7; there is no DNA to check the TCRdb D call of TRBD1. Looked up from germline, CDR1 is SGHRS and CDR2 is YFSETQ. The CDR3 runs 16 residues.

V and J are TRBV11-1 and TRBJ2-5; TCRdb's assignment of TRBD1 cannot be checked, as there is no DNA. CDR1 and CDR2 (germline): SGHAT, FQDESV (reference sequence). There are 14 residues in the CDR3. The CDR3 reads CASSRDRVGETQYF.

The rearrangement uses TRBV20-1 and TRBJ2-1; TCRdb gives TRBD1 as the D gene, but with no DNA this cannot be confirmed. The CDR3 totals 14 residues. The germline gives CDR1 DFQATT, CDR2 SNEGSKA (reference sequence). CDR3 sequence reads: CSARDVRGIYEQFF.